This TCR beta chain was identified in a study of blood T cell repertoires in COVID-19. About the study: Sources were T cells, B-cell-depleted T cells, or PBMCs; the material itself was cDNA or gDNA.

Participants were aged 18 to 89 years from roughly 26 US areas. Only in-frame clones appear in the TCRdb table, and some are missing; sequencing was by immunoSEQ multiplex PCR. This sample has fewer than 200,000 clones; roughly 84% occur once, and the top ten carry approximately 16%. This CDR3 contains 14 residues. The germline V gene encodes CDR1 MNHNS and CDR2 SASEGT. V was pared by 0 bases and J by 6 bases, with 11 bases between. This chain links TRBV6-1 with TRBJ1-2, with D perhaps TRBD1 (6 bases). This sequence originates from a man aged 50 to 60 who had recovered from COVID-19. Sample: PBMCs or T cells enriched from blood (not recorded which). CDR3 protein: CASSEAGHPDGYTF. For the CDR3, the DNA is TGTGCCAGCAGTGAAGCGGGACACCCCGATGGCTACACCTTC.